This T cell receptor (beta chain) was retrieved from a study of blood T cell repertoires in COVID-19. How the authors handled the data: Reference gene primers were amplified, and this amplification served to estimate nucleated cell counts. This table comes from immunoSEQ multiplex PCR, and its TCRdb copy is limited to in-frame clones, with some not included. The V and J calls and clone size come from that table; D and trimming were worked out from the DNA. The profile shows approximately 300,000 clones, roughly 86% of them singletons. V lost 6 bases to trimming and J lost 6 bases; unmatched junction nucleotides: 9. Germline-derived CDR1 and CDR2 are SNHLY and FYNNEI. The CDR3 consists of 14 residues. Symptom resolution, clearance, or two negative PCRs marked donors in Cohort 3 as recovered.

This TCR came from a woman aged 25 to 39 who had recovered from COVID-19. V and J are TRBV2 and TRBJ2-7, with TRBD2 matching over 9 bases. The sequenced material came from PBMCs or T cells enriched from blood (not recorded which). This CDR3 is CASRSREGAVEQYF. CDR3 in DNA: TGTGCCAGCAGGTCGCGGGAGGGGGCGGTCGAGCAGTACTTC.